Each of the 28 T cell receptor beta chains below was sequenced from the same sample in a study of T-cell reconstitution after alpha-beta-depleted transplantation in children. For TCRbeta, the library was prepared with unique molecular identifiers. TCRdb processed the PCR reads anew with MiXCR; each CDR3 protein has one entry. The data contain some 530,000 distinct CDR3 sequences, about an eighth of them singletons. The material sequenced was PBMCs from the stem cell graft donor, taken from the stem cell graft. The receptor source for this set is a human donor who donated a stem cell graft to a child with combined immunodeficiency.

This clonotype has more than one count but fewer than ten. The V gene is TRBV7-2, the J gene TRBJ2-1; 8 bases map to TRBD2. Germline-derived CDR1 and CDR2 are SGHTA and FQGNSA. Trimming removed 1 base from V and 5 bases from J; junction bases left unmatched: 10. This CDR3 comprises 17 residues. CDR3 region: CASSLVNSRGGNNEQFF. CDR3 coding DNA: TGTGCCAGCAGCTTAGTAAATTCTCGCGGGGGGAACAATGAGCAGTTCTTC.

This chain joins TRBV12-3 or TRBV12-4 and TRBJ1-2; D is unclear. V was shortened by 3 bases and J by 1 base, with 9 bases between the two germline ends. CDR3 length equals 14 residues. The CDR3 protein is CASSFSTINYGYTF. Written as DNA, the CDR3 is TGTGCCAGCAGTTTCAGCACAATTAACTATGGCTACACCTTC.

This clonotype was seen only a few times. The gene calls are TRBV20-1 and TRBJ2-1, with 12 bases fitting TRBD2. The CDR3 length is 15 residues. Unmatched junction bases numbered 13, after V lost 4 bases and J lost 12 bases. Germline CDR1 and CDR2: DFQATT and SNEGSKA (reference sequence). CDR3 residues: CSAIETSGGQRRQFF. The CDR3 nucleotides read TGCAGTGCTATCGAAACTAGCGGGGGGCAGCGGCGGCAGTTCTTC.

In this sample, this clonotype turned up many times. The chain links TRBV28 to TRBJ2-7; no clear D gene. The CDR3 consists of 12 residues. Germline values: CDR1 MDHEN, CDR2 SYDVKM. V gave up 5 bases and J gave up 10 bases, with 15 bases separating them. CDR3 in DNA: TGTGCCAGCAGTGCCGAACCCGGGCCTCAGTACTTC. Translating it yields CASSAEPGPQYF.

V usage is TRBV7-9 and J usage is TRBJ2-6; D is tentatively TRBD1 or TRBD2 (5 bases each). The V and J ends lost 3 bases and 4 bases respectively, with 13 bases between them. The CDR3 is 16 amino acids. Germline V gene lookup returns CDR1 SEHNR and CDR2 FQNEAQ (reference sequence). CDR3 protein: CASSFVGPCGANVLTF. CDR3 sequence (DNA): TGTGCCAGCAGCTTCGTGGGACCCTGCGGGGCCAACGTCCTGACTTTC. Together with reference TRBV7-9 and TRBJ2-6, the CDR3 gives the full variable domain: DTGVSQNPRHKITKRGQNVTFRCDPISEHNRLYWYRQTLGQGPEFLTYFQNEAQLEKSRLLSDRFSAERPKGSFSTLEIQRTEQGDSAMYLCASSFVGPCGANVLTFGAGSRLTVL.

As concerns this clonotype: It may be a read error: a sequence one base away is much more abundant. This CDR3 is CASPHRTGTEAFF. The CDR3 bases are TGTGCCAGCCCCCACAGAACCGGCACTGAAGCTTTCTTT. The chain employs TRBV2 and TRBJ1-1; no clear D gene. The V end was cut by 8 bases, the J end by 4 bases, with 14 bases between. The CDR3 has 13 amino acids. The germline V gene encodes CDR1 SNHLY and CDR2 FYNNEI.

This clonotype was found a few times. The chain has TRBV5-1 and TRBJ2-2; D assignment may be TRBD1 or TRBD2 (6 bases each). This CDR3 has 16 residues. The germline V and J ends were trimmed by 2 bases and 3 bases, with 14 bases remaining between them. In germline, CDR1 is SGHRS, CDR2 YFSETQ. CDR3 coding DNA: TGCGCCAGCAGCTTCGTTACCGGGGGCCACACCGGGGAGCTGTTTTTT. Translating it yields CASSFVTGGHTGELFF.

In its sample, this clonotype was seen many times. CDR3 coding DNA: TGTGCCAGCAGTTTAGTGGGGGTAGAAAAGAATGAGCAGTTCTTC. As protein: CASSLVGVEKNEQFF. The V call is TRBV27, the J call TRBJ2-1; the D call may be TRBD1 or TRBD2 (5 bases each). CDR3 length: 15 amino acids. Germline-derived CDR1 and CDR2 are MNHEY and SMNVEV (reference sequence). Trimming cost V 2 bases and J 7 bases, with 15 bases left between them.

The J gene is TRBJ1-1, the V gene TRBV4-3; D ambiguous. V shed 0 bases and J shed 5 bases, with 16 bases lying between them. CDR1 and CDR2 from the germline V gene are LGHNA and YSLEER. The CDR3 sequence is 16 residues long. The CDR3 nucleotides are TGCGCCAGCAGCCAAGATCAACGGTCCTCGGGTACTGAAGCTTTCTTT. Translated: CASSQDQRSSGTEAFF.

This clonotype was seen ten or more times. The chain is built from TRBV6-5 and TRBJ2-1; D is uncertain. The CDR3 runs 15 residues. Germline V gene sequence: CDR1 MNHEY, CDR2 SVGAGI. V was trimmed by 3 bases and J by 3 bases, leaving 12 bases between them. CDR3: CASSYDPLDYNEQFF. CDR3 sequence (DNA): TGTGCCAGCAGTTATGACCCCCTCGACTACAATGAGCAGTTCTTC.

The chain is built from TRBV29-1 and TRBJ1-1, with D possibly matching TRBD1 (6 bases). Trimming took 5 bases from V and 4 from J, leaving 14 bases between them. This CDR3 has 13 residues. In germline, CDR1 is SQVTM, CDR2 ANQGSEA. For the CDR3, the DNA is TGCAGCGTTATCATACAGGGTCGCACTGAAGCTTTCTTT. This gives the protein CSVIIQGRTEAFF.

In regard to this clonotype: It may be a read error: a sequence one base away is much more abundant. The rearrangement joins TRBV10-3 to TRBJ2-5; 11 nucleotides match TRBD2. Germline CDR1 is ENHRY and CDR2 is SYGVKD. The CDR3 is 12 amino acids. The CDR3 DNA reads as TGTGCCTCTGGGACTAGCGGAGAGACCCAGAACTTC. This translates into CASGTSGETQNF.

This rearrangement joins TRBV4-1 to TRBJ2-5; 11 positions match TRBD2. The CDR3 contains 15 residues. The germline V gene encodes CDR1 MGHRA and CDR2 YSYEKL. V trimming: 4 bases; J trimming: 4 bases; junction bases outside the gene matches: 5. The CDR3 DNA sequence: TGCGCCAGCAGCCGACTAGCGGGATATGGAGAGACCCAGTACTTC. It encodes CASSRLAGYGETQYF.

This clonotype occurred a few times. The V call is TRBV25-1, the J call TRBJ1-2, with D tentatively TRBD1 (5 bases). The CDR3 is made up of 13 amino acids. In germline, CDR1 is MGHDK, CDR2 SYGVNS. Trimming took off 4 bases at V and 4 bases at J, with 10 bases between the two ends. As DNA, the CDR3 is TGTGCCAGCAGTGGGGGGATCGGCTATGGCTACACCTTC. This gives the protein CASSGGIGYGYTF.

This clonotype was counted between two and nine times. The V gene is TRBV6-1, the J gene TRBJ2-4; D uncertain. Germline V gives CDR1 MNHNS, CDR2 SASEGT. CDR3 size: 14 residues. V dropped 7 bases and J dropped 6 bases, with 16 bases sitting between them. CDR3 DNA: TGTGCCAGCACCAACCGGGCCGAGGCAAACATTCAGTACTTC. It is translated as CASTNRAEANIQYF.

This clonotype was counted many times. This chain links TRBV29-1 with TRBJ2-5; D is unclear. This CDR3 has 15 amino acids. Germline CDR1 SQVTM, CDR2 ANQGSEA. V was pared by 5 bases and J by 0 bases, with 16 bases between. CDR3 in amino acids: CSVLGIYLYQETQYF. The CDR3 DNA sequence: TGCAGCGTTCTCGGCATCTACTTGTACCAAGAGACCCAGTACTTC.

The chain employs TRBV5-5 and TRBJ2-7; maybe TRBD1 (5 bases). This CDR3 spans 15 amino acids. CDR1 and CDR2 from the germline V gene are SGHKS and YYEKEE (reference sequence). V was trimmed by 4 bases and J by 0 bases, leaving 14 bases between them. The CDR3, as DNA: TGTGCCAGCAGCCCGACAGAGCCTAGCTCCTACGAGCAGTACTTC. This codes for CASSPTEPSSYEQYF.

The CDR3: CATSDPVAGGANYGYTF. CDR3 nucleotides: TGTGCCACCAGTGATCCGGTGGCAGGGGGCGCTAACTATGGCTACACCTTC. The chain uses TRBV24-1 and TRBJ1-2, with 8 bases identical to TRBD1. The CDR3 is 17 amino acids. The V segment lost 3 bases and the J segment 0 bases; nucleotides outside the gene matches: 8. The germline gives CDR1 KGHDR, CDR2 SFDVKD.

This clonotype turned up a few times. The rearrangement joins TRBV12-3 or TRBV12-4 to TRBJ2-7; 9 bases align to TRBD2. The J segment lost 7 bases and the V segment lost 3 bases, leaving 10 bases of the junction unmatched. This CDR3 contains 15 residues. The CDR3 protein is CASSFSAGGPREQYF. The DNA of the CDR3 is TGTGCCAGCAGTTTTTCTGCGGGAGGGCCACGTGAGCAGTACTTC.

The sample holds a few counts of this clonotype. The gene calls are TRBV20-1 and TRBJ2-3, with TRBD2 identical over 13 bases. This CDR3 has 18 residues. In germline, CDR1 is DFQATT, CDR2 SNEGSKA (reference sequence). V was clipped by 3 bases and J by 5 bases; unmatched bases: 14. The CDR3 nucleotides read TGCAGTGCTAGGGACGGTCGGGGACTAGCGGGGCGTAGAGATACGCAGTATTTT. Protein product: CSARDGRGLAGRRDTQYF.

This clonotype was observed a handful of times. The V call is TRBV9, the J call TRBJ2-3, with 9 bases aligning to TRBD2. Germline CDR1 is SGDLS and CDR2 is YYNGEE. With 2 bases clipped from V and 2 bases from J, the junction kept 12 bases outside the gene matches. The CDR3 sequence is 18 residues long. In DNA form, the CDR3 reads TGTGCCAGCAGCGTTTCGGATAGCGGGGGCCCATACACAGATACGCAGTATTTT. It encodes CASSVSDSGGPYTDTQYF.

CDR3 in DNA: TGCGCCAGCAGCTTGGCCTTCGGACAGGGGAGGAGCTACACCTTC. It is translated as CASSLAFGQGRSYTF. The chain is built from TRBV5-1 and TRBJ1-2; 9 nucleotides align to TRBD1. This CDR3 is 15 amino acids long. Germline V gene sequence: CDR1 SGHRS, CDR2 YFSETQ. Trimming cost V 0 bases and J 9 bases; bases outside gene matches: 9.

This clonotype was observed a handful of times. The J gene is TRBJ2-3, the V gene TRBV25-1; D not resolved. CDR3 length: 15 amino acids. The germline gives CDR1 MGHDK, CDR2 SYGVNS. V was pared by 0 bases and J by 2 bases, with 9 bases between. CDR3 sequence: CASSEYFQTTDTQYF. Written as DNA, the CDR3 is TGTGCCAGCAGTGAATATTTTCAGACCACAGATACGCAGTATTTT. The full variable domain, completed using reference TRBV25-1 and TRBJ2-3, is EADIYQTPRYLVIGTGKKITLECSQTMGHDKMYWYQQDPGMELHLIHYSYGVNSTEKGDLSSESTVSRIRTEHFPLTLESARPSHTSQYLCASSEYFQTTDTQYFGPGTRLTVL.

This clonotype appeared a few times. J is TRBJ2-2 and V is TRBV11-1; either TRBD1 or TRBD2 may fit D (5 bases each). Germline CDR1 SGHAT, CDR2 FQDESV (reference sequence). V was trimmed by 5 bases and J by 4 bases, leaving 23 bases between them. This CDR3 is built from 18 residues. CDR3 in DNA: TGTGCCAGCAGCCCGCTCTATCCGGGACCGAGTACCACCGGGGAGCTGTTTTTT. Its protein is CASSPLYPGPSTTGELFF.

This chain uses TRBV5-5 with TRBJ2-5; D might be TRBD1 or TRBD2, each matching 5 bases. The CDR3 covers 15 residues. The V gene lost 4 bases and the J gene lost 4 bases, with 17 bases spanning the gap. Germline CDR1 SGHKS, CDR2 YYEKEE (reference sequence). The CDR3 loop reads CASSLGPLRGETQYF. CDR3 in DNA: TGTGCCAGCAGCCTGGGACCCCTACGGGGAGAGACCCAGTACTTC.

This clonotype was seen a few times. V is TRBV20-1 and J is TRBJ2-1; TRBD2 might be the D (7 bases). Between the trimmed V and J ends, which lost 1 base and 6 bases, there was a span of 16 bases. This CDR3 region has 15 residues. CDR1 is DFQATT and CDR2 is SNEGSKA in the germline V gene (reference sequence). Here the CDR3 DNA reads TGCAGTGCTAGAGGTGGAGGGGGGGCTCTCAATGAGCAGTTCTTC. Residues: CSARGGGGALNEQFF.

This clonotype has a count of ten or more. As DNA, the CDR3 is TGTGCCAGCAGTGGACCTATCGCCTACGAGCAGTACTTC. Amino acid sequence: CASSGPIAYEQYF. This chain joins TRBV2 and TRBJ2-7; D not certain. V lost 4 bases and J 2 bases, leaving 9 bases between the germline ends. The germline gives CDR1 SNHLY, CDR2 FYNNEI. CDR3 length: 13 residues.

J is TRBJ2-3 and V is TRBV7-9, with 12 bases aligning to TRBD1. J was trimmed by 5 bases and V by 7 bases; bases with no gene match: 10. CDR3 length: 16 amino acids. The germline gives CDR1 SEHNR, CDR2 FQNEAQ (reference sequence). For the CDR3, the DNA is TGTGCCAGCAACAACATCCGGGACAGGGGGCGAGATACGCAGTATTTT. It translates to CASNNIRDRGRDTQYF.